The rows below give T cell receptor beta chains drawn from one sample of a study of naive and memory T cell subsets. TCRdb reprocessed the UMI-ligation and nested PCR reads via MiXCR and lists one record per CDR3 protein. The sample has tens of thousands of distinct CDR3 sequences, approximately 10% seen once. Sequencing input: naive CD8+ T cells from blood. The receptors come from a human donor in good health. The CDR3 runs from the conserved cysteine through the conserved F or W. A D gene is named only where the DNA matches it firmly. Size values are once, few and many counts, or a class for expanded clones, and some rows have none.

clone size	V gene	J gene	D gene	CDR3 DNA	CDR3 protein
many	TRBV20-1	TRBJ2-7	.	TGCAGTGCTAGAGCCGGGACCTCCTACGAGCAGTACTTC	CSARAGTSYEQYF
.	TRBV5-6	TRBJ2-1	.	TGTGCCAGCCTGGTAGAAGGTAGAAGGCAGTTCTTC	CASLVEGRRQFF
many	TRBV7-3	TRBJ2-1	TRBD2	TGTGCCAGCAGCATCGCTAGCGGGGGGAGCTCCTACAATGAGCAGTTCTTC	CASSIASGGSSYNEQFF
few	TRBV11-1	TRBJ2-3	TRBD2	TGTGCCAGCAGCTTAGGCGGGAGCTCTGATACGCAGTATTTT	CASSLGGSSDTQYF
few	TRBV20-1	TRBJ2-1	.	TGCAGTGCTAGTTCATGGAGGACCAAGGGCAATGAGCAGTTCTTC	CSASSWRTKGNEQFF
few	TRBV11-2	TRBJ2-1	TRBD1	TGTGCCAGCAGCCCGGGACAGCACAATGAGCAGTTCTTC	CASSPGQHNEQFF
many	TRBV29-1	TRBJ1-2	.	TGCAGCGTCCCATCCAGAAGGAACTATGGCTACACCTTC	CSVPSRRNYGYTF
many	TRBV7-2	TRBJ2-3	.	TGTGCCAGCACCGAATTTGCCACCACAGATACGCAGTATTTT	CASTEFATTDTQYF
many	TRBV9	TRBJ2-1	TRBD2	TGTGCCAGCAGCGTAGGGGGCGGGAGGGGTGAGCAGTTCTTC	CASSVGGGRGEQFF
few	TRBV7-3	TRBJ2-4	TRBD2	TGTGCCAGCAGCTTAAGGAGGGAACTAGCGGGAGGGCCGGAGAACATTCAGTACTTC	CASSLRRELAGGPENIQYF
many	TRBV5-4	TRBJ2-2	.	TGTGCCAGCAGCTCCGAACCAGGGACCGGGGAGCTGTTTTTT	CASSSEPGTGELFF
.	TRBV27	TRBJ2-3	.	TGTGCCAGCAGTTTCGTGGGGGATACGCAGTATTTT	CASSFVGDTQYF
many	TRBV12-5	TRBJ1-2	TRBD1	TGTGCTAGTGGTCAGGGGACAGCTGAAGCCTTC	CASGQGTAEAF
many	TRBV7-9	TRBJ2-5	.	TGTGCCAGCAGCCCGAGACCCTACCAAGAGACCCAGTACTTC	CASSPRPYQETQYF
few	TRBV19	TRBJ2-1	.	TGTGCCAGTAGTATAGATCTTCAGACCCCAGATGAGCAGTTCTTC	CASSIDLQTPDEQFF
many	TRBV7-6	TRBJ1-6	.	TGTGCCAGCAGCCCCCGAGAGACAGCAAATAATTCACCCCTCCACTTT	CASSPRETANNSPLHF
few	TRBV13	TRBJ2-7	TRBD2	TGTGCCAGCAGTAACAGCCTAGCGGGAGAGTACGAGCAGTACTTC	CASSNSLAGEYEQYF
.	TRBV27	TRBJ2-1	.	TGTGCCAGCAGTTTGATGGGGGCCCACAATGAGCAGTTCTTC	CASSLMGAHNEQFF
.	TRBV2	TRBJ2-1	.	TGTGCCAGCGCCACGGGCAGGAGGGGTGAGCAGTTCTTC	CASATGRRGEQFF
.	TRBV5-6	TRBJ2-7	TRBD1	TGTGCCAGCAGCCCGGAACAGGGGGCCTACGAGCAGTACTTC	CASSPEQGAYEQYF
many	TRBV6-1	TRBJ1-5	TRBD1	TGTGCCAGCAGTGGGACAGGGAGGGTACAGCCCCAGCATTTT	CASSGTGRVQPQHF
.	TRBV29-1	TRBJ2-1	.	TGCAGCGTTGAAGGAGGGGGAGGCTATGTCAATGAGCAGTTCTTC	CSVEGGGGYVNEQFF
few	TRBV28	TRBJ1-1	.	TGTGCCGTGGAAAGGGGCTCGAGCACTGAAGCTTTCTTT	CAVERGSSTEAFF
many	TRBV5-1	TRBJ2-7	.	TGCGCCAGCAGCTTGGAAGTCCGTGCAGCTAACTACGAGCAGTACTTC	CASSLEVRAANYEQYF
.	TRBV11-2	TRBJ2-7	TRBD1	TGTGCCAGCAATCCCCAGGGGGCCGTTATCGACGAGCAGTACTTC	CASNPQGAVIDEQYF
few	TRBV27	TRBJ1-5	TRBD1	TGTGCCAGCAGCCGAGGACAGGGTAATCAGCCCCAGCATTTT	CASSRGQGNQPQHF
.	TRBV28	TRBJ1-5	.	TGTGCTTCAGTGGGGGAACCAAATCAGCCCCAGCATTTT	CASVGEPNQPQHF
many	TRBV6-5	TRBJ2-7	.	TGTGCCAGCACGGGGGACCGCGAGCAGTACTTC	CASTGDREQYF
many	TRBV5-4	TRBJ2-2	.	TGTGCCAGCAGCGGGGGCCACACCGGGGAGCTGTTTTTT	CASSGGHTGELFF
many	TRBV9	TRBJ1-1	.	TGTGCCAGCAGCCCCGACAGCAGGATTACCCTGGGCACTGAAGCTTTCTTT	CASSPDSRITLGTEAFF
many	TRBV29-1	TRBJ2-1	.	TGCAGCGTTGAAGTCCCGGCGGCCCGTGATTGGTCCTACAATGAGCAGTTCTTC	CSVEVPAARDWSYNEQFF
few	TRBV9	TRBJ2-1	.	TGTGCCAGCAGCGTAGATGGGCGGAGCTCCTACAATGAGCAGTTCTTC	CASSVDGRSSYNEQFF
few	TRBV29-1	TRBJ2-1	TRBD1	TGCAGCGTTGGGACAGGGTACAATGAGCAGTTCTTC	CSVGTGYNEQFF
.	TRBV11-2	TRBJ2-1	.	TGTGCCAGCAGCTTTAGCAGTTATGAGCAGTTCTTC	CASSFSSYEQFF
.	TRBV10-1	TRBJ1-3	.	TGCGCCAGCAGTGAGTCGTCGCATCCGATCTCTGGAAACACCATATATTTT	CASSESSHPISGNTIYF
many	TRBV6-5	TRBJ2-1	.	TGTGCCAGCAGCCCCTTGGGAGACAATGAGCAGTTCTTC	CASSPLGDNEQFF
many	TRBV29-1	TRBJ2-7	.	TGCAGCGTTGAAGAGGGACGGGTGTCGTACGAGCAGTACTTC	CSVEEGRVSYEQYF
few	TRBV12-3/TRBV12-4	TRBJ2-1	.	TGTGCCAGCAGTTTAGCGGGAGGCCGGGATGAGCAGTTCTTC	CASSLAGGRDEQFF
.	TRBV9	TRBJ1-2	.	TGTGCCAGCAGCGTACACAGTGACTGTAACTATGGCTACACCTTC	CASSVHSDCNYGYTF
many	TRBV10-1	TRBJ2-7	.	TGCGCCAGCATGGACGGTTCCTACGAGCAGTACTTC	CASMDGSYEQYF
few	TRBV30	TRBJ2-7	.	TGTGCCTGGAGTGCTGGGTTTGTTTACGAGCAGTACTTC	CAWSAGFVYEQYF
.	TRBV27	TRBJ2-3	.	TGTGCCAGCAGTTTACCCTCCAGCACAGATACGCAGTATTTT	CASSLPSSTDTQYF
many	TRBV27	TRBJ1-1	.	TGTGCCAGCAAACTGGGACAGAACACTGAAGCTTTCTTT	CASKLGQNTEAFF
few	TRBV3-1	TRBJ2-1	.	TGTGCCAGCAGCCAAGAATACCTTCTTGAGCAGTTCTTC	CASSQEYLLEQFF
many	TRBV7-9	TRBJ2-7	TRBD1	TGTGCCAGCAGCTCCCCTGACAGGGGGATGGATGAGCAGTACTTC	CASSSPDRGMDEQYF
many	TRBV27	TRBJ1-5	.	TGTGCCAGCAGTTCCCAGGGTCATCAGCCCCAGCATTTT	CASSSQGHQPQHF
many	TRBV6-2/TRBV6-3	TRBJ2-3	.	TGTGCCAGCAGTGGGCGCGTGAACACAGATACGCAGTATTTT	CASSGRVNTDTQYF
.	TRBV28	TRBJ1-3	TRBD1	TGTGCCAGCAGTTTGACAGGGGATGGAGACACCATATATTTT	CASSLTGDGDTIYF
many	TRBV7-6	TRBJ1-4	TRBD1	TGTGCCAGCAGCTTAGAGGGACAGCCTAATGAAAAACTGTTTTTT	CASSLEGQPNEKLFF
many	TRBV7-3	TRBJ2-1	.	TGTTTCTCTTACGACGATGAGCAGTTCTTC	CFSYDDEQFF
few	TRBV27	TRBJ2-5	TRBD2	TGTGCCAGCACTCAGCGGGGGGGGCGATGGGAGACCCAGTACTTC	CASTQRGGRWETQYF
many	TRBV11-1	TRBJ2-1	TRBD2	TGTGCCAGCAGCTTAGGAGGGACTAGCGATGAGCAGTTCTTC	CASSLGGTSDEQFF
many	TRBV21-1	TRBJ1-2	.	TGTGCCAGCATCCAGACAGGGTTGTACTATGGCTACACCTTC	CASIQTGLYYGYTF
.	TRBV9	TRBJ2-2	TRBD2	TGTGCCAGCAGCGATCGGACTAGCGGCCTTGGCCCCAACACCGGGGAGCTGTTTTTT	CASSDRTSGLGPNTGELFF
many	TRBV7-9	TRBJ2-1	.	TGTGCCAGCAGCTCGACCGCCCTGCGGGGAAATGAGCAGTTCTTC	CASSSTALRGNEQFF
few	TRBV3-1	TRBJ2-6	.	TGTGCCAGCAGACAAGTAGGGGTCCCTGGGGCCAACGTCCTGACTTTC	CASRQVGVPGANVLTF
few	TRBV18	TRBJ2-3	.	TGTGCCAGCTCGGCTTCCCGGACAGCCCCTAGCACAGATACGCAGTATTTT	CASSASRTAPSTDTQYF